This T cell receptor (beta chain) stems from a study of cytomegalovirus exposure and HLA in healthy donors (dated by TCRdb to the late 2010s). Concerning the study at large: An earlier analysis of 587 of the donors reported about 280 Gb of sequence data and 117 million unique TCR beta sequences obtained from some 200 million T cells. Among the roughly 370 genotyped donors, about 85% belonged to the genetic ancestry cluster associated with self-reported Caucasian donors. HLA typing covered class I and class II loci at four-digit resolution. The T cell repertoires of some 670 subjects were profiled by immunosequencing and related to cytomegalovirus serostatus. On average, about 240,000 unique TCR beta nucleotide sequences were sequenced per donor among about 400 genotyped donors of the cohort, with around 19% of those sequences being non-productive. Rather than drawing on any new phenotypic data, the later analysis identified candidate immune exposures from TCR beta sequences and the way those sequences occurred across donors. An early release covering approximately 600 HLA-typed donors comprised about 290 gigabases of sequencing data and 65 million to 100 million unique TCR sequences. Typing coverage varied by locus: roughly 620-640 donors for A, B, C, DRB1 and DQB1; approximately 560 for DQA1; more than 600 for DPA1; roughly 470 for DPB1. Donor age, sex, ethnicity and CMV serostatus were collected together with the repertoire data. A separate validation cohort of about 110 different subjects was used in addition to the 666-subject first cohort. Four to six DR-DQ haplotypes were handled as single units for association and clustering, since linkage in the cohort was strong. High-throughput TCR immunosequencing, statistical association of individual TCRs with disease status, and machine learning were combined to predict cytomegalovirus infection status. A later analysis re-examined previously published TCR beta repertoires from hundreds of donors and added high-resolution HLA genotyping to investigate patterns of TCR occurrence. An earlier analysis of about 600 of the donors used high-throughput TCR beta sequencing to judge whether each TCR beta V gene segment behaved as functional or pseudogenic. All discovery cohort repertoires had been generated on a single sequencing platform. A later genetic analysis used genome-wide SNP genotypes for about 65% of the 666 donors, treating that subset as a discovery cohort. The study was designed to test whether signatures of past pathogen exposure could be identified by cataloging public T cell receptors. The paper's findings and limits, for the study overall: A later analysis reported that several top co-occurrence clusters appeared linked to parvovirus B19, influenza, CMV and Epstein-Barr virus. Assigning TCR associations to individual alleles was difficult when HLA alleles, especially DR and DQ, strongly co-occurred. In a later genetic analysis, a missense DCLRE1C variant was associated with V-gene and J-gene trimming of TCR beta chains, and the association was replicated in an independent cohort. Linkage disequilibrium might explain the correlated functional status among segregating V segments, but an unknown experimental factor could not be ruled out. Only TCR beta chains were sequenced in this cohort, and the absence of alpha or paired-chain data limited detectable features. Most TCR sequences were seen in very few donors, while some public TCRs were found in many individuals. The earlier analysis of around 600 of the donors excluded 15 to 20 rarely observed V segments, including chromosome 9 orphons, because counts were too low. Some IMGT-functional V segments, including TRBV6-2 and TRBV6-3, could not be told apart with the 87-base-pair reads, so those segments were excluded. A later genetic analysis reported fewer N-insertions in productive TCRs among donors in an Asian-associated ancestry cluster than the roughly 700-donor mean. In a later analysis, TCR association rates were found to vary across HLA loci, with the most associated TCRs seen for DRB1 alleles and the fewest for HLA-C alleles. Sequencing depth was assumed to be roughly uniform across donors in the presence/absence analyses, though that assumption may not hold. A few of the identified cytomegalovirus-associated TCR beta chains were confirmed in vitro to be specific for cytomegalovirus antigens. Immune exposure information for the cohort was limited to CMV serostatus. In a later analysis, HLA-associated TCR beta chains showed more clonal expansion and lower generation probabilities than non-associated chains that were equally common. In an earlier analysis of more than 450 of the donors, most TCR beta V segments were observed in productive rearrangements about 90% or about 30% of the time, broadly matching IMGT annotations. According to a later analysis, most CMV-associated TCR beta chains appeared to be HLA-restricted, and the HLA associations seemed to be driven largely by CMV exposure. Specific HLA alleles were associated with over 15,000 TCR beta sequences at a false discovery rate of 0.05 in a later analysis. The sequencing pipeline was judged likely to have produced a cluster of highly shared sequence variants as a technical artifact. Cytomegalovirus status was reported to be diagnosed by the classifier with high specificity and sensitivity in both the original and validation cohorts. A further reported finding was that TCR beta sequences accurately predicted the HLA-A and HLA-B alleles for most subjects in the first cohort. Because HLA typing was missing for some donors at each locus, association tests included only the typed subset. A total of 150 to 200 TCR beta chains were listed by the study as associated with cytomegalovirus. It was suggested by the authors that the approach could potentially be generalized to other disease states and immunological phenotypes.

The library came from the immunoSEQ multiplex PCR assay. For the multiplex PCR, a mixture combining 60 forward primers for TCR Vbeta segments and 13 reverse primers for TCR Jbeta segments was used. A multiplex PCR assay on genomic DNA amplified the CDR3 region of rearranged TCR beta genes. The Illumina HiSeq System was used to sequence the amplified TCR beta libraries as 87-base-pair reads. Under the source paper's analysis protocol: Across the 700 or so repertoires, a later analysis counted 80 million or so unique TCR beta chains, 9.5 million to 12 million of which were shared by at least two donors. Raw reads were error-corrected and collapsed into unique sequences by a nearest-neighbor algorithm in which closely related sequences were merged to remove PCR and sequencing errors. V, D and J gene segments were assigned by aligning CDR3 sequences to IMGT reference sequences. For a sequence to be retained, a match of at least six nucleotides was required to both a V gene segment and a J gene segment. A rearrangement counted as productive if the CDR3 had no stop codons and remained in frame with V and J, and every other rearrangement counted as non-productive. CDR3 was defined by IMGT convention, running from the second conserved V-encoded cysteine to the conserved J-encoded phenylalanine. The earlier analysis of 550 to 650 of the donors excluded any sequence lacking an unambiguous match to a single V gene segment. In an earlier analysis of several hundred of the donors, V segments were called functional above 56.7% productive rearrangements and were called segregating when the between-donor standard deviation exceeded 5%. A statistical classification framework was built for diagnosing cytomegalovirus status from the catalog of TCR beta chain sequences. In a later analysis, V and J genes were assigned by comparing TCR nucleotide sequences against IMGT/GENE-DB human TR gene sequences. Using the TCRdist pipeline, a later analysis assigned CDR3 sequences along with most-parsimonious VDJ recombination scenarios. A later analysis defined each TCR beta chain by its CDR3 amino acid sequence plus V-gene family, and excluded reads lacking a unique V-gene family. To address suspected cross-contamination and a sequencing artifact, a later analysis removed 592 highly shared, low-generation-probability nucleotide sequences. A later analysis calculated a clonal expansion index for each public chain from normalized within-repertoire ranks of inferred template counts. A later analysis computed generation probabilities with a VDJ recombination model fitted to out-of-frame rearrangements, and checked the results against IGoR. A later analysis scored TCR-TCR, TCR-HLA and TCR-CMV co-occurrence with hypergeometric tests, applying a repertoire-size bias correction to TCR pairs. False discovery rates were estimated in a later analysis by permuting HLA or CMV assignments 20 times. A later analysis grouped co-occurring TCRs with DBSCAN, adding TCRdist sequence similarity when clustering within HLA-allele-positive subsets. For co-occurrence clustering, repertoires with fewer than 30,000 or more than 120,000 public chains were excluded, along with five repertoires with anomalous nucleotide sharing. TCRdb limited this immuneACCESS table to in-frame rearrangements with V and J called. A share of clones is missing; checked studies link under half to unresolved V genes, and the rest is unexplained. D and trimming come from the DNA, and the V and J calls and clone size come from that table. For this sample there are 85,000 to 100,000 clones; roughly 80% appear just once. Over 3% of the sample lies in the top ten.

Via the germline V gene, CDR1 is SGDLS and CDR2 YYNGEE. Deletion took 2 bases off V and 0 bases off J, with a span of 17 bases between the germline ends. The CDR3, cysteine through phenylalanine, is 17 amino acids long. The sequence is cut down to CDR3 DNA, 51 bases in frame from base 1. This clone was picked up a small number of times. Its target antigen remains unknown. Base qualities are not at hand, and no much larger clone is one base apart. The cohort consisted of hundreds of healthy bone marrow donors. At the time of sampling, all cohort members were nominally healthy, though unrecorded immune exposures were likely present. The donor tested CMV seronegative, placing the donor among the 300 to 450 seronegative members of the cohort. A peripheral blood sample was provided by each donor, and peripheral blood mononuclear cells were used for TCR beta sequencing. The Qiagen DNeasy Blood Extraction Kit was used to extract genomic DNA from the blood cell samples.

This TCR derives from a man aged 35-49 years in good health and CMV-seronegative. Sequencing used PBMCs. The V and J genes are TRBV9 and TRBJ1-1, with a weak D call of TRBD1 (6 bases match). The CDR3 corresponds to CASSVDLVTGMNTEAFF. Here is the DNA: TGTGCCAGCAGCGTGGATTTAGTCACAGGGATGAACACTGAAGCTTTCTTT.